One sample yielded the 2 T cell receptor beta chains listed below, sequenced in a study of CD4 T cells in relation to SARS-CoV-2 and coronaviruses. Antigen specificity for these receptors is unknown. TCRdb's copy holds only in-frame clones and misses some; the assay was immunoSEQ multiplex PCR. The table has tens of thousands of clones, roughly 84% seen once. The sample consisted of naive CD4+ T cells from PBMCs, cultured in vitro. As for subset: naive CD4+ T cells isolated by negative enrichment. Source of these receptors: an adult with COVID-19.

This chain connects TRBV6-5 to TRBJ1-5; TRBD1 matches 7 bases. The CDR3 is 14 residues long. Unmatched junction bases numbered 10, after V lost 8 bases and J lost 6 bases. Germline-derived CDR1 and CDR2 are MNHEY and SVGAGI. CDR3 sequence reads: CASLDPNRGQPQHF. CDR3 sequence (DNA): TGTGCCAGCCTTGACCCGAACAGGGGTCAGCCCCAGCATTTT.

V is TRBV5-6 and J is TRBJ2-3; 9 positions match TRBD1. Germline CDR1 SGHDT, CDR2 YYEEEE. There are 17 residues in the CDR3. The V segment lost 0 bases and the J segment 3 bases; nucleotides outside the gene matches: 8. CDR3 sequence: CASSLVRGQGRTDTQYF. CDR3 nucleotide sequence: TGTGCCAGCAGCTTGGTACGGGGACAGGGTCGAACAGATACGCAGTATTTT.